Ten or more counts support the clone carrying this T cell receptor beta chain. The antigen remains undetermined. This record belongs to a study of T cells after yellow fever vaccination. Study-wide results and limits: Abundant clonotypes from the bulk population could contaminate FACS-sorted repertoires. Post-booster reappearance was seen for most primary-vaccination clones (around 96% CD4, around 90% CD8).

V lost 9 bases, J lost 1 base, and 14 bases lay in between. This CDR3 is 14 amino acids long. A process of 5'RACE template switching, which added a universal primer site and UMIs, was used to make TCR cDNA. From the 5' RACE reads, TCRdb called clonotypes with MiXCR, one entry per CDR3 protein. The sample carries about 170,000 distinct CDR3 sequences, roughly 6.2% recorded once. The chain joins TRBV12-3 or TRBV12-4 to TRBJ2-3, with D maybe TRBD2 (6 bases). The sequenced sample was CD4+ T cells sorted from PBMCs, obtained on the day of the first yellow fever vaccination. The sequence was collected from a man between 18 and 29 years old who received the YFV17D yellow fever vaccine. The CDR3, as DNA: TGTGCCAGTTCATGGAGGGCCGGCACAGATACGCAGTATTTT. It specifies CASSWRAGTDTQYF.